This T cell receptor beta chain was identified during a study of beta chain features in type 1 diabetes (dated by TCRdb to the late 2010s). For the study in its entirety: Patients and healthy donors did not differ in mean age, gender distribution, total cell number or subset yield. Across all samples, some 110,000,000 sorted cells were examined, and cell number per subset correlated strongly with RNA yield. In the study, TCRB repertoires of sorted circulating CD4+ T cell subsets from recently diagnosed type 1 diabetes patients were compared with those of matched healthy donors. Regulatory and stem cell-like memory subsets were obtained from only 8 patients and about 8 healthy donors, while naive and central memory subsets were obtained from all 30 or so donors.

Via the germline V gene, CDR1 is SGHRS and CDR2 YFSETQ. The CDR3 numbers 14 residues from cysteine through phenylalanine. The only DNA kept is the CDR3, 42 bases in frame from the first base. Deletion took 4 bases off V and 1 base off J, with a span of 11 bases between the germline ends. The entire isolated RNA was reverse transcribed using the High Capacity cDNA Reverse Transcription Kit, and thus expressed TCRB transcripts were sequenced. Naive, central memory and regulatory T cell samples underwent deep immunoSEQ sequencing, averaging around 4 million total reads per sample. Sorted cells were lysed in RLT buffer and RNA was extracted with DNase-treated RNeasy Micro or Mini kits, depending on cell number. Each cell subset was processed on its own to prevent cross-contamination, while patient and healthy donor samples were processed together. The immunoSEQ multiplex PCR was used to amplify TCRB sequences from cDNA, generating 87-bp fragments that spanned the CDR3 region. Amplicons were sequenced on the Illumina HiSeq platform. Per the original workflow: Synthetic template baselines were used to correct PCR bias computationally, reads within Hamming distance 2 were collapsed together, and singletons that could not be merged were discarded. Reads were aligned to IMGT to assign V, D and J genes, CDR3 length, and insertions or deletions at six rearrangement sites. Within each subset, clonotype counts were normalized to the number of sorted cells before true diversity and Gini coefficients were calculated with the tcR R package. Repertoire sharing was quantified using the overlap coefficient calculated on TCRB nucleotide sequences. Out-of-frame TCRB sequences from naive cells were analyzed as a proxy for the pre-selection repertoire. What TCRdb holds here is the immuneACCESS table cut down to in-frame rearrangements. Part of the clones is not present; checked against another copy, under half of the missing clones reflect an unresolved V gene, and the others are unexplained. V and J calls and clone size follow that table, whereas D and trimming were derived from the DNA. The sample includes 600,000 to 700,000 clones, with approximately 13% observed a single time. The leading ten clones occupy over 0.1% of the sample.

Each donor gave one peripheral blood draw, averaging approximately 110 mL, which was collected into heparinised tubes. Using a panel that included CD45RO, CCR7, CD25, CD127, CD95 and CD27, naive, central memory, regulatory and stem cell-like memory CD4+ T cells were sorted on a BD FACSAria II. Every sorted population had a purity above 95%. PBMCs were separated immediately by Lymphoprep density gradient centrifugation and were stained directly, without being cultured. To minimize batch effects, samples were stained and sorted in pairs, one healthy donor with one patient per experiment. A remark on this clone: The clone's antigen remains unknown. Qualities for individual bases were not recorded, and no much larger clone is one base off.

The paper's findings and limits, for the study overall: Because cDNA rather than genomic DNA was sequenced, highly expressing activated cells could have been over-represented, although no difference in activation and CD3 levels was found between groups. Naive, central memory and regulatory TCRB repertoires appeared more similar among patients than among healthy donors. Only small numbers of individuals were included in the HLA sub-analyses, which left unresolved whether HLA type had any influence on TCRB rearrangement. PCR may preferentially amplify shorter templates, but because patient and control samples were amplified and corrected together, any resulting skew would affect both groups equally. In all four CD4+ subsets, TCRB CDR3 length was moderately but significantly shorter in type 1 diabetes patients. Fewer insertions and more nucleotide deletions at VDJ recombination sites were observed in patients with type 1 diabetes, implying thymic rearrangement abnormalities.

Rearrangement joined TRBV5-1 to TRBJ1-2; no D gene call is confident. The clonotype comes from a man aged 25-40 years with type 1 diabetes. The sample was naive CD4+ T cells from blood. The cell subset or site label for this specimen denotes: true naive CD4+ T cells. The CDR3 protein: CASSPAAVNYGYTF. The DNA sequence is as follows: TGCGCCAGCAGCCCGGCGGCGGTTAACTATGGCTACACCTTC.